This T cell receptor (beta chain) emerged from a study of OX40 agonist ivuxolimab in advanced cancers. Germline V gene lookup returns CDR1 MDHEN and CDR2 SYDVKM. The CDR3 length is 12 residues. V lost 7 bases to trimming and J lost 5 bases, with 11 bases between them. For this clone: What it binds is unknown.

The table came from immunoSEQ multiplex PCR; TCRdb's copy has only in-frame clones and leaves some out. The profile shows more than 25,000 clones, roughly 86% of them singletons. Study findings and constraints: CD8+ T cells showed, on average, more clonal expansion than CD4+ cells. Doses of 0.1 to 3.0 mg/kg were accompanied by clonal expansion of CD4+ and CD8+ blood T cells by week 6.

The V gene is TRBV28, the J gene TRBJ1-2; a possible D gene is TRBD1 (5 bases). The origin of this receptor is an adult with an advanced solid tumor such as melanoma, head and neck, liver or kidney cancer. Sample: CD4+ or CD8+ T cells sorted from blood, taken in a trial of the OX40 agonist ivuxolimab. The CDR3 loop reads CASTKGRYGYTF. DNA for the CDR3: TGTGCCAGCACCAAGGGGCGATATGGCTACACCTTC.